One and the same sample provided the 23 T cell receptor beta chains below, sequenced in a study of blood T cell repertoires in COVID-19. Profiling relied on immunoSEQ multiplex PCR, and the TCRdb table lists in-frame clones only, not all of them. The sample carries more than 85,000 clones, roughly 80% recorded once. The sample consisted of peripheral blood. Receptor source: a woman in her seventies with acute or convalescent COVID-19.

The V call is TRBV7-9, the J call TRBJ2-1, with 9 bases aligning to TRBD2. CDR3 length equals 16 residues. Germline V gene lookup returns CDR1 SEHNR and CDR2 FQNEAQ (reference sequence). After removal of 5 bases from V and 2 bases from J, the junction contained 7 bases not matched to a gene. CDR3 coding DNA: TGTGCCAGCAGCGGCCCAGCGGGGGGTCCCTACAATGAGCAGTTCTTC. This translates into CASSGPAGGPYNEQFF.

This sequence joins TRBV5-1 and TRBJ2-1; 8 nucleotides agree with TRBD1. CDR1 is SGHRS, CDR2 YFSETQ, per germline. The CDR3 has 15 amino acids. The V gene end was trimmed by 4 bases and the J gene end by 5 bases; junction bases not matched to a gene: 8. CDR3 residues: CASSPTGQGHNEQFF. In DNA, the CDR3 is TGCGCCAGCAGCCCAACTGGACAGGGCCACAATGAGCAGTTCTTC.

The chain carries TRBV4-2 and TRBJ2-7, with 7 bases that match TRBD1. Germline values: CDR1 LGHNA, CDR2 YNFKEQ. The CDR3 is 14 residues long. V dropped 2 bases and J dropped 4; count of bases not matched to a gene: 5. CDR3 sequence (DNA): TGTGCCAGCAGCCAACCCGACAGGGCTTACGAGCAGTACTTC. This encodes CASSQPDRAYEQYF.

This clone was detected once. This rearrangement joins TRBV6-5 to TRBJ1-4; a weak D match, TRBD1 (6 bases). The germline gives CDR1 MNHEY, CDR2 SVGAGI. Trimming took off 2 bases at V and 7 bases at J, with 14 bases between the two ends. This CDR3 spans 15 amino acids. The CDR3 spells CASSYIGGGGEKLFF. In DNA form, the CDR3 reads TGTGCCAGCAGTTACATTGGAGGGGGGGGTGAAAAACTGTTTTTT.

This chain connects TRBV7-9 to TRBJ2-7, with 9 bases fitting TRBD2. The germline V gene encodes CDR1 SEHNR and CDR2 FQNEAQ (reference sequence). Germline trimming cut 0 bases from V and 2 bases from J; bases unmatched to any gene: 2. CDR3 length equals 15 residues. The CDR3 region is CASSLAGGGAYEQYF. The CDR3 DNA reads as TGTGCCAGCAGCTTAGCGGGCGGGGGGGCCTACGAGCAGTACTTC.

This rearrangement joins TRBV21-1 to TRBJ2-7; the table names TRBD1, a call not compared with the DNA. TRBV21-1 represents a pseudogene. The CDR3 covers 12 residues. CDR3 in amino acids: CASSKEGDEQYF. The CDR3 bases are TGTGCCAGCAGCAAAGAGGGGGACGAGCAGTACTTC.

The rearrangement uses TRBV5-4 and TRBJ1-1, with D tentatively TRBD1 (5 bases). The length of the CDR3 is 14 residues. V lost 3 bases, J lost 4 bases, and 13 bases lay in between. Germline V gives CDR1 SGHNT, CDR2 YYREEE (reference sequence). The CDR3 spells CASSSQGSGTEAFF. CDR3 nucleotides: TGTGCCAGCAGCTCCCAGGGCTCGGGCACTGAAGCTTTCTTT.

The rearrangement uses TRBV4-2 and TRBJ2-5, with D possibly matching TRBD1 (6 bases). This CDR3 has 17 residues. The germline V and J ends were trimmed by 1 base and 1 base, with 16 bases remaining between them. Germline CDR1 and CDR2: LGHNA and YNFKEQ. The CDR3 nucleotides read TGTGCCAGCAGCCAAGGAGGCAGGGGAGTACCCCAAGAGACCCAGTACTTC. This codes for CASSQGGRGVPQETQYF.

The count of this clone is one. This chain connects TRBV24-1 to TRBJ2-5, with unresolved D. V lost 4 bases and J lost 5, with 10 bases in between. Per the germline V gene, CDR1 is KGHDR and CDR2 is SFDVKD. This CDR3 region has 13 residues. The CDR3 is CATSEPSIETQYF. As DNA, the CDR3 is TGTGCCACCAGTGAACCGAGTATTGAGACCCAGTACTTC.

This chain connects TRBV3-1 (or the pseudogene TRBV3-2) to TRBJ1-5, with 8 bases matching TRBD1. CDR3 size: 14 residues. Germline V gives CDR1 LGHDT, CDR2 YNNKEL (reference sequence). J was trimmed by 4 bases and V by 4 bases; bases with no gene match: 3. CDR3 sequence reads: CASSPDRGNQPQHF. CDR3 DNA sequence: TGTGCCAGCAGCCCAGACAGGGGAAATCAGCCCCAGCATTTT.

With regard to this clone: Other DNA sequences within the sample encode an identical CDR3. The chain recombines TRBV19 with TRBJ1-1; TRBD1 might be the D (5 bases). Germline V gene data show CDR1 as LNHDA and CDR2 as SQIVND (reference sequence). The CDR3 has 13 residues. Trimming took off 3 bases at V and 2 bases at J, with 7 bases between the two ends. CDR3: CASSIQGNTEAFF. CDR3 DNA sequence: TGTGCCAGTAGTATTCAGGGCAACACTGAAGCTTTCTTT.

The chain links TRBV6-6 to TRBJ1-1; maybe TRBD1 (5 bases). This CDR3 contains 16 residues. Looked up from germline, CDR1 is MNHNY and CDR2 is SVGAGI (reference sequence). With 2 bases removed from V and 2 bases from J, the gap between germline ends came to 15 bases. The CDR3 bases are TGTGCCAGCAGTTACCCCGAACAGGACCTTAACACTGAAGCTTTCTTT. Amino acids: CASSYPEQDLNTEAFF.

This rearrangement joins TRBV7-2 to TRBJ2-7; TRBD2 matches 10 bases. The CDR3 length is 15 residues. Germline CDR1 reads SGHTA; CDR2 reads FQGNSA. After removal of 5 bases from V and 6 bases from J, the junction contained 10 bases not matched to a gene. The CDR3 DNA sequence: TGTGCCAGCAGCCCGGGGGGCAGCGGGGGGGCCGAGCAGTACTTC. Translating it yields CASSPGGSGGAEQYF.

The chain links TRBV6-5 to TRBJ1-4; the D gene is possibly TRBD1 (6 bases). The V end was cut by 7 bases, the J end by 7 bases, with 19 bases between. This CDR3 region has 15 residues. Germline assignment: CDR1 MNHEY and CDR2 SVGAGI. The CDR3 region is CASTARGTPTEKLFF. DNA of the CDR3: TGTGCCAGCACCGCAAGAGGGACACCTACTGAAAAACTGTTTTTT.

The chain employs TRBV7-7 and TRBJ2-2; D is unclear. V shed 5 bases and J shed 8 bases, with 12 bases lying between them. The germline CDR1 and CDR2 sequences are SSHAT and FNYEAQ (reference sequence). This CDR3 region has 13 residues. The CDR3 loop is CASSPRGPGELFF. CDR3 in DNA: TGTGCCAGCAGCCCGCGTGGTCCAGGGGAGCTGTTTTTT. Complete variable domain (other parts from reference TRBV7-7 and TRBJ2-2): GAGVSQSPRYKVTKRGQDVTLRCDPISSHATLYWYQQALGQGPEFLTYFNYEAQPDKSGLPSDRFSAERPEGSISTLTIQRTEQRDSAMYRCASSPRGPGELFFGEGSRLTVL.

This clone was picked up many times. The chain joins TRBV18 to TRBJ2-7; 7 bases line up with TRBD1. This CDR3 is 15 amino acids long. Germline lookup yields CDR1 KGHSH and CDR2 LQKENI. V was clipped by 5 bases and J by 1 base; unmatched bases: 8. The CDR3 region is CASSAWDSDSYEQYF. The CDR3 DNA is TGTGCCAGCTCAGCATGGGACAGCGATTCCTACGAGCAGTACTTC.

This chain connects TRBV28 to TRBJ2-1, with D possibly TRBD2 on 6 matching bases. Between the trimmed V and J ends, which lost 6 bases and 8 bases, there was a span of 8 bases. Germline lookup yields CDR1 MDHEN and CDR2 SYDVKM. The CDR3 sequence is 11 residues long. The CDR3 DNA reads as TGTGCCAGCAGCCCGGGGGATGAGCAGTTCTTC. Encoded protein: CASSPGDEQFF.

V and J are TRBV9 and TRBJ1-2; unclear D gene. CDR1 SGDLS and CDR2 YYNGEE come from the germline V gene. Trimming stripped 3 bases from V and 4 bases from J, with 10 bases between. The length of the CDR3 is 13 residues. DNA of the CDR3: TGTGCCAGCAGCGCTGGGGAGGGCTATGGCTACACCTTC. Amino acid sequence: CASSAGEGYGYTF.

This chain joins TRBV7-8 and TRBJ2-7; TRBD2 aligns across 8 bases. The germline gives CDR1 SGHVS, CDR2 FQNEAQ. The junction had 11 bases not matched to a gene; V was cut back by 5 bases and J by 2 bases. The CDR3 extends over 16 amino acids. The CDR3 here is CASSPSQLAATYEQYF. The CDR3 nucleotides read TGTGCCAGCAGCCCCTCCCAACTAGCGGCCACCTACGAGCAGTACTTC.

The chain is built from TRBV28 and TRBJ2-7, with D unresolved. V lost 2 bases and J lost 2, with 13 bases in between. This CDR3 has 15 amino acids. Germline V lookup: CDR1 MDHEN, CDR2 SYDVKM. CDR3 loop: CASSLGLGATYEQYF. The CDR3 DNA reads as TGTGCCAGCAGTTTAGGTTTAGGAGCCACCTACGAGCAGTACTTC.

The chain combines TRBV7-2 with TRBJ1-1; 8 bases are a match to TRBD1. Trimming at V came to 5 bases and at J to 5 bases, leaving 7 bases not matched to a gene. CDR3 length: 14 amino acids. Germline values: CDR1 SGHTA, CDR2 FQGNSA. CDR3: CASSTQGAGTEAFF. The CDR3, as DNA: TGTGCCAGCAGCACCCAGGGGGCTGGTACTGAAGCTTTCTTT. Based on the CDR3 plus reference TRBV7-2 and TRBJ1-1, the full variable domain is GAGVSQSPSNKVTEKGKDVELRCDPISGHTALYWYRQSLGQGLEFLIYFQGNSAPDKSGLPSDRFSAERTGGSVSTLTIQRTQQEDSAVYLCASSTQGAGTEAFFGQGTRLTVV.

The V gene is TRBV30, the J gene TRBJ1-2, with TRBD1 matching over 9 bases. In germline, CDR1 is GTSNPN, CDR2 SVGIG (reference sequence). This CDR3 spans 13 amino acids. Trimming removed 0 bases from V and 8 bases from J; junction bases left unmatched: 4. As DNA, the CDR3 is TGTGCCTGGAGTGTACAGGGGGCGGTCGGCTACACCTTC. Translation gives CAWSVQGAVGYTF.

The chain couples TRBV7-9 to TRBJ2-1; TRBD2 matches 11 bases. V was clipped by 6 bases and J by 10 bases; unmatched bases: 8. The CDR3 is 14 residues long. Germline lookup yields CDR1 SEHNR and CDR2 FQNEAQ (reference sequence). In DNA form, the CDR3 reads TGTGCCAGCAGGATAGCGGGGGGGCACGGCGAGCAGTTCTTC. This sequence encodes CASRIAGGHGEQFF.